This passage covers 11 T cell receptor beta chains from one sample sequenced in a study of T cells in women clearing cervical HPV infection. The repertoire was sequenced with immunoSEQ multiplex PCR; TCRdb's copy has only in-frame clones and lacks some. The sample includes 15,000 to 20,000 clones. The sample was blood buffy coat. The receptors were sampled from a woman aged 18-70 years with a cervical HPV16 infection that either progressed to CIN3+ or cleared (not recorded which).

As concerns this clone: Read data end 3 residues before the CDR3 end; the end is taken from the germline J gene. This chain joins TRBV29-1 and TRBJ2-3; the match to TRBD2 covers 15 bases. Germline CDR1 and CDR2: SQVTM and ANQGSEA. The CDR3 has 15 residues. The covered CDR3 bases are TGCAGCGCCGGGGGACTAGCGGGGGGCCAAGAGACG. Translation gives CSAGGLAGGQET. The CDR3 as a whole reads CSAGGLAGGQETQYF.

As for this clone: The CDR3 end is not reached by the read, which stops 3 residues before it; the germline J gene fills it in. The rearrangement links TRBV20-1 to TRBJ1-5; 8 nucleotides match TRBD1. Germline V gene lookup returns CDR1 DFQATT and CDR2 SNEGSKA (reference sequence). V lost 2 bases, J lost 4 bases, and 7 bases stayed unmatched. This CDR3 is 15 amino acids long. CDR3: CSARRSTGENQPQHF. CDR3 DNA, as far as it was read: TGCAGTGCTAGACGTTCGACAGGGGAGAATCAGCCC.

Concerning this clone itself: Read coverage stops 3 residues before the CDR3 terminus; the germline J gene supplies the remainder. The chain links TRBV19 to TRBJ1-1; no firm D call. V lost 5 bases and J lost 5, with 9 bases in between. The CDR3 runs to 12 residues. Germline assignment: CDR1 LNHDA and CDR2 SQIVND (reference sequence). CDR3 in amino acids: CASSPRWTEAFF. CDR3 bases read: TGTGCCAGTAGTCCCCGGTGGACTGAA.

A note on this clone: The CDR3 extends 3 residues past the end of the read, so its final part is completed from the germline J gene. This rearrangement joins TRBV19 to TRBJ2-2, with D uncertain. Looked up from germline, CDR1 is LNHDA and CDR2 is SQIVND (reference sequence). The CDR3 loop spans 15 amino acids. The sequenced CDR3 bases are TGTGCCAGTAAAGAGTTGAGCTCCTATAATTCACCG. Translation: CASKELSSYNSP. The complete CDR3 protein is CASKELSSYNSPLFF.

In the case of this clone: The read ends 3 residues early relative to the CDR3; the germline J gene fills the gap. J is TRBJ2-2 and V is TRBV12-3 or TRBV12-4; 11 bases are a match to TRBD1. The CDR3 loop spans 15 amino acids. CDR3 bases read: TGTGCCAGCAGCTTGAGGACAGGGGGCTATTCACCG. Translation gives CASSLRTGGYSP. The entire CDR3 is CASSLRTGGYSPLFF.

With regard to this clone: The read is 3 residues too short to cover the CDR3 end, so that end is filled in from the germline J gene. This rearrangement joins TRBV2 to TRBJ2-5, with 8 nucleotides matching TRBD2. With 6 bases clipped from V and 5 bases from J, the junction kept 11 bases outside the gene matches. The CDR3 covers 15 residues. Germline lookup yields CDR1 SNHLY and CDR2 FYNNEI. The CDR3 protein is CASSYPGGYAETQYF. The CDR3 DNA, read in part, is TGTGCCAGCAGCTACCCGGGGGGGTATGCGGAGACC.

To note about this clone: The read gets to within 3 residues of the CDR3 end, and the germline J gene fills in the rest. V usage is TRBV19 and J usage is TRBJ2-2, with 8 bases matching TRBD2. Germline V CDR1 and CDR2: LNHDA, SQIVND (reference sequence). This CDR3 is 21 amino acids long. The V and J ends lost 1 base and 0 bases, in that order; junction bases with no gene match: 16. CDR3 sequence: CASSIASGRLGLGTNTGELFF. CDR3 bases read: TGTGCCAGTAGTATAGCGAGCGGGAGACTGGGACTAGGAACGAACACCGGGGAG.

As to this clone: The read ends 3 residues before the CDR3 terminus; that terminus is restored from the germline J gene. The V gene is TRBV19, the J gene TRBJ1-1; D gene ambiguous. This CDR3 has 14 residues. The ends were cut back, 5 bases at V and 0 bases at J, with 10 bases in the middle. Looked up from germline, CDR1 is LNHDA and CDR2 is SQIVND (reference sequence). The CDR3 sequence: CASSLYYMNTEAFF. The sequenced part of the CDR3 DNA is TGTGCCAGTAGTCTCTACTACATGAACACTGAA. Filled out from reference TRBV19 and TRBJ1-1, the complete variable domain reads DGGITQSPKYLFRKEGQNVTLSCEQNLNHDAMYWYRQDPGQGLRLIYYSQIVNDFQKGDIAEGYSVSREKKESFPLTVTSAQKNPTAFYLCASSLYYMNTEAFFGQGTRLTVV.

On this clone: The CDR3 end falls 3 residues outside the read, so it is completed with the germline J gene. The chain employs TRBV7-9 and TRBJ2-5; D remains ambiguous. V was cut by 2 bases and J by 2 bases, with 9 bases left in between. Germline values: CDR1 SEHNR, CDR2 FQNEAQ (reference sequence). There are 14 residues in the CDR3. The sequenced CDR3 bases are TGTGCCAGCAGCTTATGGTTAGCACAAGAGACC. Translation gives CASSLWLAQET. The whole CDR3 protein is CASSLWLAQETQYF.

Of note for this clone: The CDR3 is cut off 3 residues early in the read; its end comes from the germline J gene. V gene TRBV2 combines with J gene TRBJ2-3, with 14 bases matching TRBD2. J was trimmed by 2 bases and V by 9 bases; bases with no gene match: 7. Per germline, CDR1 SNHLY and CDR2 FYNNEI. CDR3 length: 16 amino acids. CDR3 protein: CASRLAGGRNTDTQYF. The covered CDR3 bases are TGTGCCAGTCGACTAGCGGGGGGGCGGAACACAGATACG.

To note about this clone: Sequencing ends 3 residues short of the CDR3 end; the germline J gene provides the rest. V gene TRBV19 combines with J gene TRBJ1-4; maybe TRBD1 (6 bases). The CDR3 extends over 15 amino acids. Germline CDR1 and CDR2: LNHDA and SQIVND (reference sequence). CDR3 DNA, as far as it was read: TGTGCCAGTAGTATAGCACCGGGACAAAATTCACCA. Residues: CASSIAPGQNSP. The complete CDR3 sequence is CASSIAPGQNSPLFF.